One sample yielded the 26 T cell receptor beta chains listed below, sequenced in a study of control samples from healthy donors and cancer patients. The repertoire was sequenced with immunoSEQ multiplex PCR; TCRdb's copy has only in-frame clones and lacks some. The sample holds roughly 90,000 clones, roughly 86% seen once. The specimen sequenced was blood. The origin of the receptors is a woman aged 60 to 75 in good health.

This rearrangement joins TRBV24-1 to TRBJ2-3; 8 bases are shared with TRBD2. Germline values: CDR1 KGHDR, CDR2 SFDVKD. The V and J ends lost 5 bases and 1 base, in that order; junction bases with no gene match: 4. CDR3 length equals 15 residues. CDR3 bases: TGTGCCACCAGTGGGGCTAGCGGGCGCACAGATACGCAGTATTTT. This translates into CATSGASGRTDTQYF.

The chain recombines TRBV19 with TRBJ2-7; D is uncertain. The CDR3 has 13 residues. Germline assignment: CDR1 LNHDA and CDR2 SQIVND (reference sequence). V lost 8 bases to trimming and J lost 1 base, with 12 bases between them. CDR3: CASSASKSYEQYF. DNA for the CDR3: TGTGCCAGTTCGGCTAGTAAGTCCTACGAGCAGTACTTC.

The chain is built from TRBV19 and TRBJ2-1, with 16 bases fitting TRBD2. The germline V gene has CDR1 LNHDA and CDR2 SQIVND (reference sequence). This CDR3 has 20 amino acids. J gave up 10 bases and V 5 bases, and 20 bases lay outside the gene matches. The CDR3 spells CASSPPLGLAGGYGLGEQFF. In DNA form, the CDR3 reads TGTGCCAGTAGTCCGCCCCTGGGACTAGCGGGAGGGTACGGCCTCGGAGAGCAGTTCTTC. The full variable domain, with the rest looked up from reference TRBV19 and TRBJ2-1, is DGGITQSPKYLFRKEGQNVTLSCEQNLNHDAMYWYRQDPGQGLRLIYYSQIVNDFQKGDIAEGYSVSREKKESFPLTVTSAQKNPTAFYLCASSPPLGLAGGYGLGEQFFGPGTRLTVL.

The chain carries TRBV27 and TRBJ2-7, with 7 bases identical to TRBD1. CDR3 length equals 15 residues. Germline values: CDR1 MNHEY, CDR2 SMNVEV (reference sequence). With 7 bases clipped from V and 2 bases from J, the junction kept 11 bases outside the gene matches. CDR3: CASTTLGQAPYEQYF. CDR3 DNA: TGTGCCAGCACCACCCTCGGACAGGCCCCCTACGAGCAGTACTTC.

This clone has just one count. The chain uses TRBV18 and TRBJ1-1; tentative D call: TRBD1 (6 bases). There are 14 residues in the CDR3. Trimming cost V 2 bases and J 4 bases, with 11 bases left between them. CDR1 is KGHSH, CDR2 LQKENI, per germline. CDR3 amino acids: CASSPREGGTEAFF. CDR3 nucleotide sequence: TGTGCCAGCTCACCAAGAGAGGGGGGCACTGAAGCTTTCTTT.

The chain combines TRBV7-2 with TRBJ1-5, with 7 bases identical to TRBD1. The CDR3 is 14 amino acids. The V segment lost 7 bases and the J segment 3 bases; nucleotides outside the gene matches: 6. Germline-derived CDR1 and CDR2 are SGHTA and FQGNSA. The CDR3 protein is CASTLTGNNQPQHF. The CDR3 nucleotides are TGTGCCAGCACCCTGACAGGGAACAATCAGCCCCAGCATTTT.

The J gene is TRBJ1-5, the V gene TRBV5-6; the D is unclear. From germline, CDR1 is SGHDT and CDR2 YYEEEE. V was cut by 0 bases and J by 6 bases, with 4 bases left in between. CDR3 size: 12 residues. The CDR3 loop reads CASSLGAQPQHF. The DNA of the CDR3 is TGTGCCAGCAGCTTGGGGGCTCAGCCCCAGCATTTT.

The V call is TRBV5-1, the J call TRBJ2-5; tentatively, D is TRBD1 (6 bases). Trimming pared 2 bases from V and 5 bases from J, leaving 19 bases between. Germline V gene data show CDR1 as SGHRS and CDR2 as YFSETQ. The CDR3 is 16 amino acids. CDR3 residues: CASSFAGGRGWETQYF. The CDR3 coding sequence is TGCGCCAGCAGCTTCGCCGGTGGCAGGGGCTGGGAGACCCAGTACTTC.

The genes are TRBV18 and TRBJ2-7, with a possible D match to TRBD1 (6 bases). Trimming cost V 6 bases and J 6 bases, with 15 bases left between them. CDR1 and CDR2 from the germline V gene are KGHSH and LQKENI. There are 13 residues in the CDR3. The CDR3 loop is CASSPKQGTEQYF. The CDR3 DNA reads TGTGCCAGCTCGCCCAAACAGGGAACCGAGCAGTACTTC.

In this sample, this clone turned up once. This chain uses TRBV5-4 with TRBJ1-4, with TRBD1 matching over 7 bases. CDR3 size: 17 residues. V was pared by 3 bases and J by 3 bases, with 11 bases of the junction left unmatched. CDR1 SGHNT and CDR2 YYREEE come from the germline V gene (reference sequence). The CDR3 is CASSSTLLTGPNEKLFF. CDR3 nucleotides: TGTGCCAGCAGCTCGACACTCCTGACAGGGCCTAATGAAAAACTGTTTTTT.

The V and J genes are TRBV7-9 and TRBJ2-5; D not certain. CDR3 length: 15 amino acids. Germline V gene lookup returns CDR1 SEHNR and CDR2 FQNEAQ (reference sequence). V lost 1 base and J 2 bases, leaving 11 bases between the germline ends. The chain's CDR3 is CASSLGEHSQETQYF. The CDR3 DNA reads TGTGCCAGCAGCTTAGGGGAACACTCACAAGAGACCCAGTACTTC.

The rearrangement joins TRBV5-6 to TRBJ2-1; 8 bases map to TRBD2. Losses at the gene ends were 0 bases for V and 7 bases for J; bases not matched to a gene: 6. Germline CDR1 and CDR2: SGHDT and YYEEEE. This CDR3 has 15 amino acids. Here the CDR3 reads CASSLVYGGANEQFF. The CDR3 nucleotides read TGTGCCAGCAGCTTGGTATACGGGGGGGCAAATGAGCAGTTCTTC.

The V and J genes are TRBV28 and TRBJ1-6, with TRBD1 matching over 7 bases. With 8 bases clipped from V and 0 bases from J, the junction kept 13 bases outside the gene matches. Per the germline V gene, CDR1 is MDHEN and CDR2 is SYDVKM. The CDR3 consists of 18 residues. The CDR3 loop is CASSGQLHIHSYNSPLHF. The CDR3 DNA follows: TGTGCCAGCTCGGGACAGCTTCATATTCACTCCTATAATTCACCCCTCCACTTT. The full variable domain, rest sourced from reference TRBV28 and TRBJ1-6, is DVKVTQSSRYLVKRTGEKVFLECVQDMDHENMFWYRQDPGLGLRLIYFSYDVKMKEKGDIPEGYSVSREKKERFSLILESASTNQTSMYLCASSGQLHIHSYNSPLHFGNGTRLTVT.

The V call is TRBV6-6, the J call TRBJ2-7; TRBD1 matches 7 bases. CDR3 length: 15 amino acids. Per germline, CDR1 MNHNY and CDR2 SVGAGI (reference sequence). V gave up 5 bases and J gave up 3 bases; unmatched junction bases: 10. The CDR3 is CASSPPGTEDYEQYF. CDR3 bases: TGTGCCAGCAGTCCCCCCGGGACAGAAGACTACGAGCAGTACTTC.

The V gene is TRBV19, the J gene TRBJ1-1, with unresolved D. The CDR3 length is 14 residues. Germline V CDR1 and CDR2: LNHDA, SQIVND (reference sequence). V lost 3 bases and J 1 base, leaving 9 bases between the germline ends. The CDR3 bases are TGTGCCAGTAGTATCAGGACGGGGAACACTGAAGCTTTCTTT. Residues: CASSIRTGNTEAFF.

V usage is TRBV5-1 and J usage is TRBJ2-7, with D maybe TRBD2 (5 bases). The CDR3 is 14 residues long. Germline CDR1 is SGHRS and CDR2 is YFSETQ. Between the trimmed V and J ends, which lost 5 bases and 0 bases, there was a span of 12 bases. The CDR3: CASRGSSASYEQYF. The CDR3 bases are TGCGCCAGCAGGGGGAGTAGCGCCTCCTACGAGCAGTACTTC.

CDR3 residues: CASSLVGASSGNTIYF. For the CDR3, the DNA is TGTGCCAGCAGTTTGGTGGGGGCCTCCTCTGGAAACACCATATATTTT. The chain joins TRBV28 to TRBJ1-3; maybe TRBD1 (6 bases). V was cut by 3 bases and J by 0 bases, with 12 bases left in between. CDR1 is MDHEN, CDR2 SYDVKM, per germline. The length of the CDR3 is 16 residues.

This chain uses TRBV4-2 with TRBJ2-5, with no clear D. The CDR3 runs to 12 residues. The V gene lost 5 bases and the J gene lost 5 bases, with 9 bases spanning the gap. The germline gives CDR1 LGHNA, CDR2 YNFKEQ. The CDR3 region is CASSEEGETQYF. The CDR3 nucleotides read TGTGCCAGCAGCGAGGAAGGGGAGACCCAGTACTTC.

The chain uses TRBV28 and TRBJ1-1; 8 bases are a match to TRBD1. The junction had 7 bases not matched to a gene; V was cut back by 6 bases and J by 7 bases. The CDR3 extends over 13 amino acids. CDR1 and CDR2 (germline): MDHEN, SYDVKM. The CDR3 region has the DNA TGTGCCAGCAGCGTCGGACAGGGACTTGAAGCTTTCTTT. Amino acid sequence: CASSVGQGLEAFF.

The chain employs TRBV7-2 and TRBJ2-5; 7 bases are a match to TRBD1. V trimming: 2 bases; J trimming: 2 bases; junction bases outside the gene matches: 11. The CDR3 length is 17 residues. Germline V gives CDR1 SGHTA, CDR2 FQGNSA. CDR3 sequence reads: CASSLWVVRDRQETQYF. CDR3 DNA: TGTGCCAGCAGCTTATGGGTGGTGAGGGACAGACAAGAGACCCAGTACTTC.

This chain links TRBV14 with TRBJ1-2, with a tentative D call TRBD1 (6 bases). Trimming removed 4 bases from V and 2 bases from J, with 8 bases in between. The V gene's germline CDR1 is SGHDN and CDR2 FVKESK. This CDR3 region has 13 residues. Here the CDR3 reads CASSPGQNYGYTF. The CDR3 DNA sequence: TGTGCCAGCAGCCCAGGACAGAACTATGGCTACACCTTC.

The chain combines TRBV27 with TRBJ1-5, with TRBD1 as a possible D gene (5 bases). Germline loops: CDR1 MNHEY, CDR2 SMNVEV (reference sequence). The CDR3 is 17 residues long. Deletions cut 3 bases from V and 0 bases from J, with 15 bases between. This chain's CDR3 is CASSLGQKSNSNQPQHF. The CDR3 DNA reads TGTGCCAGCAGTTTGGGGCAGAAGAGTAATAGCAATCAGCCCCAGCATTTT.

The genes are TRBV28 and TRBJ1-6; 9 positions agree with TRBD1. This CDR3 has 17 amino acids. CDR1 is MDHEN, CDR2 SYDVKM, per germline. Trimming at V came to 6 bases and at J to 9 bases, leaving 15 bases not matched to a gene. This CDR3 is CASRRTGAKINGSPLHF. The CDR3 DNA is TGTGCCAGCAGAAGGACAGGGGCCAAAATAAATGGTTCACCCCTCCACTTT.

V usage is TRBV3-1 (or the pseudogene TRBV3-2) and J usage is TRBJ2-1; perhaps TRBD2 as D (5 bases). CDR1 and CDR2 (germline): LGHDT, YNNKEL (reference sequence). CDR3 length: 14 residues. Trimming pared 0 bases from V and 7 bases from J, leaving 10 bases between. The CDR3 spells CASSQDRGHNEQFF. The CDR3 DNA is TGTGCCAGCAGCCAAGATCGGGGTCATAATGAGCAGTTCTTC.

The chain employs TRBV6-4 and TRBJ1-1; D uncertain. This CDR3 contains 13 residues. Trimming took 5 bases from V and 4 from J, leaving 11 bases between them. Germline-derived CDR1 and CDR2 are MRHNA and SNTAGT. CDR3: CASSSQGGTEAFF. The CDR3, as DNA: TGTGCCAGCAGTTCCCAAGGAGGCACTGAAGCTTTCTTT.

This clone was seen just once. This chain links TRBV10-3 with TRBJ1-5; D might be TRBD1 (5 bases). From germline, CDR1 is ENHRY and CDR2 SYGVKD. The germline V and J ends were trimmed by 7 bases and 4 bases, with 11 bases remaining between them. The CDR3 is 13 residues long. The CDR3 reads CAINGGENQPQHF. The CDR3 DNA reads as TGTGCCATCAACGGGGGGGAGAATCAGCCCCAGCATTTT.